The sequence of this T cell receptor beta chain was determined in a study of cytomegalovirus exposure and HLA in healthy donors. CDR1 and CDR2 from the germline V gene are SGDLS and YYNGEE. V lost 0 bases and J lost 4, with 16 bases in between. This CDR3 comprises 17 residues. Amplification used 60 Vbeta primers and 13 Jbeta primers. The method was immunoSEQ multiplex PCR; TCRdb's version includes in-frame clones alone and lacks a portion of them. Of about 90,000 clones detected, approximately 79% appear once; the ten largest clones hold approximately 3%. The TCR sequence derives from a man under 40 in good health and CMV-seronegative. Input material: PBMCs. The V gene is TRBV9, the J gene TRBJ1-4; no definite D call. CDR3 protein: CASSVGTGRSGNEKLFF. The CDR3 DNA is TGTGCCAGCAGCGTAGGCACGGGTCGTAGTGGTAATGAAAAACTGTTTTTT. Filled out from reference TRBV9 and TRBJ1-4, the complete variable domain reads DSGVTQTPKHLITATGQRVTLRCSPRSGDLSVYWYQQSLDQGLQFLIQYYNGEERAKGNILERFSAQQFPDLHSELNLSSLELGDSALYFCASSVGTGRSGNEKLFFGSGTQLSVL.